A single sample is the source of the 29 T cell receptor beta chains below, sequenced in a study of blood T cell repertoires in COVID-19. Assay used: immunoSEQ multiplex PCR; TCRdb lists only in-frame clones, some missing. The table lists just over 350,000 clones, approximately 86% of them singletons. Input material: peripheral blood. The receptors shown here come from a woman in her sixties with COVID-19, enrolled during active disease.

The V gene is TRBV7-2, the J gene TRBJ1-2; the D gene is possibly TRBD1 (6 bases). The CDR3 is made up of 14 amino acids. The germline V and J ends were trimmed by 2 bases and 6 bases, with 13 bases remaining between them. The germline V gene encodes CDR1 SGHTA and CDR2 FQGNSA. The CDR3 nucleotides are TGTGCCAGCAGCTTATTACAGGGTAGTGATGGCTACACCTTC. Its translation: CASSLLQGSDGYTF.

CDR3 protein: CASSSLSSGGAYNEQFF. The CDR3 DNA reads TGTGCCAGCAGCTCCTTAAGTAGCGGGGGGGCTTACAATGAGCAGTTCTTC. This chain uses TRBV7-2 with TRBJ2-1; 11 positions agree with TRBD2. This CDR3 contains 17 residues. Trimming cost V 4 bases and J 4 bases; bases outside gene matches: 9. CDR1 and CDR2 from the germline V gene are SGHTA and FQGNSA.

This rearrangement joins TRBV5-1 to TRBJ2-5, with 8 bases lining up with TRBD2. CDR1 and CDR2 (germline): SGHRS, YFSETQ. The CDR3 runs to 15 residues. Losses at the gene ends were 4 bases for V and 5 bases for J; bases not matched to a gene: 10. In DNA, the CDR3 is TGCGCCAGCAGCCCCCCGGGGGGGCTGAGTGAGACCCAGTACTTC. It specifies CASSPPGGLSETQYF.

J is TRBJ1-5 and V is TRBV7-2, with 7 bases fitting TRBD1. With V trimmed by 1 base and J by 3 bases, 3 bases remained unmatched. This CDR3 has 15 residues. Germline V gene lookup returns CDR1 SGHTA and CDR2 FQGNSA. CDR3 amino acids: CASSLEGAYNQPQHF. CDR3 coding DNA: TGTGCCAGCAGCTTAGAGGGGGCTTACAATCAGCCCCAGCATTTT.

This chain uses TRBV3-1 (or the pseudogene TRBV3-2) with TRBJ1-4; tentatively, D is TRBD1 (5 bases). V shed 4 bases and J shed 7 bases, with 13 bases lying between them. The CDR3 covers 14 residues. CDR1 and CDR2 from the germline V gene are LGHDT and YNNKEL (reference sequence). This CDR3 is CASSPTVISEKLFF. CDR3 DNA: TGTGCCAGCAGCCCGACAGTAATTAGTGAAAAACTGTTTTTT.

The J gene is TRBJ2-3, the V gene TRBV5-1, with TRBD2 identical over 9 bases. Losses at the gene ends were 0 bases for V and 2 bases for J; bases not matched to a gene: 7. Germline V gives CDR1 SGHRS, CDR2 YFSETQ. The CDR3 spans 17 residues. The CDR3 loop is CASSLASSGDVTDTQYF. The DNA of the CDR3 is TGCGCCAGCAGCTTGGCCTCTAGCGGGGACGTCACAGATACGCAGTATTTT. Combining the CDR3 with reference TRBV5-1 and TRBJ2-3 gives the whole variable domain KAGVTQTPRYLIKTRGQQVTLSCSPISGHRSVSWYQQTPGQGLQFLFEYFSETQRNKGNFPGRFSGRQFSNSRSEMNVSTLELGDSALYLCASSLASSGDVTDTQYFGPGTRLTVL.

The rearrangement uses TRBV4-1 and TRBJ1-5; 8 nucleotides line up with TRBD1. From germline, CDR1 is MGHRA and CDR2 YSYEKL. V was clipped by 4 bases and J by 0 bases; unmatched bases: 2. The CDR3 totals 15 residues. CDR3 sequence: CASSPTGDSNQPQHF. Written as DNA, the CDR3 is TGCGCCAGCAGCCCGACAGGGGATAGCAATCAGCCCCAGCATTTT.

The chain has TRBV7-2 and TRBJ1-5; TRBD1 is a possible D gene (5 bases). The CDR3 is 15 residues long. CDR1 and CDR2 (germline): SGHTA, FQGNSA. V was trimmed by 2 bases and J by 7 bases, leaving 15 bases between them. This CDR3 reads CASSLTGPKGQPQHF. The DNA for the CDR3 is TGTGCCAGCAGCTTAACGGGTCCCAAGGGGCAGCCCCAGCATTTT. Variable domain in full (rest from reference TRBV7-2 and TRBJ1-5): GAGVSQSPSNKVTEKGKDVELRCDPISGHTALYWYRQSLGQGLEFLIYFQGNSAPDKSGLPSDRFSAERTGGSVSTLTIQRTQQEDSAVYLCASSLTGPKGQPQHFGDGTRLSIL.

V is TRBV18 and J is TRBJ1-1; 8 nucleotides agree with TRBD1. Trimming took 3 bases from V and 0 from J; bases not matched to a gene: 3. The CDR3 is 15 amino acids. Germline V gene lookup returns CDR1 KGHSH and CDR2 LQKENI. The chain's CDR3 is CASSPETGVNTEAFF. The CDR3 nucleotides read TGTGCCAGCTCACCGGAGACAGGGGTGAACACTGAAGCTTTCTTT.

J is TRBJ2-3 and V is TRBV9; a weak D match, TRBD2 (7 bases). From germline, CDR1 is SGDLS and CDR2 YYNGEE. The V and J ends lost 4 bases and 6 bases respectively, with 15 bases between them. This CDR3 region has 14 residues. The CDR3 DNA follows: TGTGCCAGCAGCCCTAGTGGGGGGGCGGATACGCAGTATTTT. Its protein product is CASSPSGGADTQYF.

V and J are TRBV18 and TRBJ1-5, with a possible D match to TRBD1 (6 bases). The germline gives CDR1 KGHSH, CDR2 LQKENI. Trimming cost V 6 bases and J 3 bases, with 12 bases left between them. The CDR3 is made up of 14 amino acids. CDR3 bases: TGTGCCAGCTCTCACGGACAGTACAATCAGCCCCAGCATTTT. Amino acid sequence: CASSHGQYNQPQHF.

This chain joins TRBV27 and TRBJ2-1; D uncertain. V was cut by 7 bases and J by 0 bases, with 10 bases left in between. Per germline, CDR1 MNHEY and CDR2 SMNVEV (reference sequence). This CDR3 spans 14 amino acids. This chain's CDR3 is CASTTASSYNEQFF. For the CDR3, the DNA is TGTGCCAGCACGACTGCGAGCTCCTACAATGAGCAGTTCTTC.

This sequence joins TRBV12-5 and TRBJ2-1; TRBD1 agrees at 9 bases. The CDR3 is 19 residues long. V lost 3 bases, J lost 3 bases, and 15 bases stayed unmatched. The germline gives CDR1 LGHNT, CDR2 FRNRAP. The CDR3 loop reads CASGLYSPGTGRFYNEQFF. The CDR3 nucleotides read TGTGCTAGTGGTTTATATTCGCCCGGGACAGGGAGATTCTACAATGAGCAGTTCTTC.

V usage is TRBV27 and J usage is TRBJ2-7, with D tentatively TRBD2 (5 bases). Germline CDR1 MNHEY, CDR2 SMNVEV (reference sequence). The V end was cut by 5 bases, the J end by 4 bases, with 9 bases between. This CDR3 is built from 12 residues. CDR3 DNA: TGTGCCAGCAGTCCGGGGTCATACGAGCAGTACTTC. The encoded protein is CASSPGSYEQYF.

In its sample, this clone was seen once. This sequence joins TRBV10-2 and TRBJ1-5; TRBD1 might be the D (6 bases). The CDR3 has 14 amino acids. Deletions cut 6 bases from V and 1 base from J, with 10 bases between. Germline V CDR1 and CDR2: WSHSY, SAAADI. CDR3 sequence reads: CASSLTGSNQPQHF. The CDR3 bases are TGCGCCAGCAGCCTGACAGGCAGCAATCAGCCCCAGCATTTT.

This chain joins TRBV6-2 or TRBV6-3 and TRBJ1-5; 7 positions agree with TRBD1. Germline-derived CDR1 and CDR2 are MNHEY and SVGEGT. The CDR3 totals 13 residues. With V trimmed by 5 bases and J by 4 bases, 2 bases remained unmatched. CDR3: CASSDRVNQPQHF. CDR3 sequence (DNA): TGTGCCAGCAGTGACAGGGTTAATCAGCCCCAGCATTTT.

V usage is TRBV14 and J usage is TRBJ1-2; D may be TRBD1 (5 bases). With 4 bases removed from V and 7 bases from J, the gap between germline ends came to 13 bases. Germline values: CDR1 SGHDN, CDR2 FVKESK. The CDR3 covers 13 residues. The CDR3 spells CASSPTLRGGYTF. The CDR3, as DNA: TGTGCCAGCAGCCCCACCTTAAGGGGTGGCTACACCTTC.

Written as DNA, the CDR3 is TGTGCCAGCAGTTTACCAATCAGCGGGAGCACCTACGAGCAGTACTTC. As protein: CASSLPISGSTYEQYF. The chain combines TRBV28 with TRBJ2-7, with TRBD2 matching 8 bases. The CDR3 length is 16 residues. CDR1 and CDR2 (germline): MDHEN, SYDVKM. After removal of 2 bases from V and 2 bases from J, the junction contained 8 bases not matched to a gene.

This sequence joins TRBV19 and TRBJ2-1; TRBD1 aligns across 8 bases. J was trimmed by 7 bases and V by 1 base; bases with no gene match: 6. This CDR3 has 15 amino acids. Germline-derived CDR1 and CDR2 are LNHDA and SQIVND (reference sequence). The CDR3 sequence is CASSIGQGISNEQFF. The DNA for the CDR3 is TGTGCCAGTAGTATAGGACAGGGGATCTCGAATGAGCAGTTCTTC.

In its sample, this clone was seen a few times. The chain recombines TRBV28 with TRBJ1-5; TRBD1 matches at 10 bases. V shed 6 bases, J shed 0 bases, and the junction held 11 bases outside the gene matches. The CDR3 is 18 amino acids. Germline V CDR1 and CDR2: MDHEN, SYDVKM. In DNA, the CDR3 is TGTGCCAGCAGGCGTGACAGGGGGCACGATGATAGCAATCAGCCCCAGCATTTT. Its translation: CASRRDRGHDDSNQPQHF.

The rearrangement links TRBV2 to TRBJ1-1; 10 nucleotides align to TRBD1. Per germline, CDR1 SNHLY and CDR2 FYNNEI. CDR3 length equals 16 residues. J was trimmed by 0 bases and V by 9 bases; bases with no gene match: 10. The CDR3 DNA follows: TGTGCCAGGGGACAGGGGCTCGGGAGAATGAACACTGAAGCTTTCTTT. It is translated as CARGQGLGRMNTEAFF.

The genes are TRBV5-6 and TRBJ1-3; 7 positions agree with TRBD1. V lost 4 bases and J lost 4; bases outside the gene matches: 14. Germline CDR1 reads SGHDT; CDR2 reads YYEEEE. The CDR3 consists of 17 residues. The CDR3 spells CASSPPWGTARGNTIYF. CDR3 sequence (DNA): TGTGCCAGCAGCCCGCCCTGGGGGACAGCGAGAGGAAACACCATATATTTT.

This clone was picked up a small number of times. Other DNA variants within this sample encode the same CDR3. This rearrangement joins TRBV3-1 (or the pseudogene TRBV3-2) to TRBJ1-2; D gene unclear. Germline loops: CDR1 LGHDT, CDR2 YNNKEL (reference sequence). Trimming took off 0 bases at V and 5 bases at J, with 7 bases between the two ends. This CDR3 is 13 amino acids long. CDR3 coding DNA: TGTGCCAGCAGCCAAGACCGGGGATATGGCTACACCTTC. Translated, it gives CASSQDRGYGYTF.

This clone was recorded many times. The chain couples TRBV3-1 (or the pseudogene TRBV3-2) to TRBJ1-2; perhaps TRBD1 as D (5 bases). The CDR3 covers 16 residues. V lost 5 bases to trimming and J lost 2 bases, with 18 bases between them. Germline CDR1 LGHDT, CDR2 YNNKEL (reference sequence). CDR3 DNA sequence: TGTGCCAGCAGCGCCGCGGGGGGGGTCTGGAACTATGGCTACACCTTC. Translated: CASSAAGGVWNYGYTF.

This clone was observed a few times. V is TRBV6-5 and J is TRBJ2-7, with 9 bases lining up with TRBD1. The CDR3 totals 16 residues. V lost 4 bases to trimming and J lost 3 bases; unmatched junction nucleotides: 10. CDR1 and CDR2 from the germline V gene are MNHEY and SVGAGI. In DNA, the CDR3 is TGTGCCAGCAGTTCCGGGACAGGGATCTACTTCTACGAGCAGTACTTC. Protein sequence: CASSSGTGIYFYEQYF.

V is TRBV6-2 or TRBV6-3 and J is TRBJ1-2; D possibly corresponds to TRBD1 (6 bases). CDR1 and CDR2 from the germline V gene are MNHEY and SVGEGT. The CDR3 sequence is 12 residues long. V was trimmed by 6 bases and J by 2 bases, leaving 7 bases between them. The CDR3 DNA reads TGTGCCAGCAGCCAGGGGAACTATGGCTACACCTTC. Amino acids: CASSQGNYGYTF.

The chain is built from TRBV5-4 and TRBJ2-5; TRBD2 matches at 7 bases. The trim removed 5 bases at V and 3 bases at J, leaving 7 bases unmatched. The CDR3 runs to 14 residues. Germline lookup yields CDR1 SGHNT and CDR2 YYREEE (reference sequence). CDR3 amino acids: CASRDRDYEETQYF. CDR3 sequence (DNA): TGTGCCAGCAGGGACCGGGACTACGAAGAGACCCAGTACTTC.

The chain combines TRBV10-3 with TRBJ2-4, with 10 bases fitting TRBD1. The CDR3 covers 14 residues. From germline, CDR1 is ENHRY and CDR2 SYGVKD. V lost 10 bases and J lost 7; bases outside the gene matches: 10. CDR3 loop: CATRLDRGWNIQYF. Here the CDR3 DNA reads TGTGCCACCCGACTGGACAGGGGGTGGAACATTCAGTACTTC.

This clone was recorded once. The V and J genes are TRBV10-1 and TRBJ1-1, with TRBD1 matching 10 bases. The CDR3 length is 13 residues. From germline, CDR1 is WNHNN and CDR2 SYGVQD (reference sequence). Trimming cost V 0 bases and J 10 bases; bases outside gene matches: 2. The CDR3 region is CASSESGTGVAFF. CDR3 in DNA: TGCGCCAGCAGTGAGTCGGGGACAGGGGTAGCTTTCTTT.